What follows is one TCR beta chain and its context. Its antigen is not known. Measured with immunoSEQ multiplex PCR; TCRdb has only the in-frame clones, and not every one. The table has fewer than 40,000 clones, just over 85% seen once; the top ten hold about 27%. This record belongs to a study of T cell responses to AZD1222 COVID-19 vaccine. General study findings and limits: Spike was spanned by vaccine-associated CD4 TCRs, which were dominant at 160-218 and 743-854. It was only after the peak T cell response that any repertoires were sampled. The sample set comprised mostly white British donors with more females, and clonal diversity was possibly underestimated.

The V gene end was trimmed by 5 bases and the J gene end by 7 bases; junction bases not matched to a gene: 4. This CDR3 contains 12 residues. The clonotype originates from an adult who received the MenACWY meningococcal vaccine as a control. Sequences were derived from peripheral blood, sampled 28 days after the second dose of the MenACWY control vaccine. The J gene is TRBJ2-5, the V gene TRBV12-3 or TRBV12-4; the match to TRBD1 covers 7 bases. CDR3 protein: CASSATGATQYF. The CDR3 DNA reads TGTGCCAGCAGTGCCACAGGGGCGACCCAGTACTTC.